This section outlines one T cell receptor beta chain sequence together with its context. Authors' analysis steps: ImmunoSEQ yielded junction-only sequences lacking quality scores, so filtering differed. TCRdb's table, derived via immunoSEQ multiplex PCR, lists solely in-frame clones and lacks some. V, J and clone size reflect that table, while D and trimming were determined from the DNA. In the table there are roughly 2.6 million clones, just over 90% of which are singletons. CDR3 length: 13 residues. V shed 4 bases, J shed 3 bases, and the junction held 3 bases outside the gene matches. CDR1 is SGHNT, CDR2 YYREEE, per germline (reference sequence). The sample is drawn from a study of shared clonotypes between healthy human individuals.

The source is a man younger than 30 in good health. The sequenced sample was naive CD4+ T cells sorted from blood. This sample's subset: CD45RA+ positively selected. The genes are TRBV5-4 and TRBJ2-5; 7 nucleotides line up with TRBD2. CDR3 protein: CASSGRGKETQYF. Here the CDR3 DNA reads TGTGCCAGCAGCGGGCGGGGGAAAGAGACCCAGTACTTC.